This T cell receptor (beta chain) derives from a study of spatial heterogeneity in lung cancer. Whole-study context: Compared with alpha-chain sequences, beta-chain sequences were consistently detected in greater numbers. The study observed each unique TCR and UMI combination more than ten times on average in raw reads.

From germline, CDR1 is SGHRS and CDR2 YFSETQ. Trimming stripped 3 bases from V and 4 bases from J, with 16 bases between. There are 15 residues in the CDR3. Time point in this sample: sample taken at primary tumor resection. Unsorted samples of tumor, nontumor lung or frozen PBMC had their whole RNA sequenced. One entry per CDR3 protein results from TCRdb running MiXCR on the 5' RACE reads. This sample has around 89,000 distinct CDR3 sequences, with approximately 12% found just once. This clonotype was counted between two and nine times. The TCR sequence derives from a male donor with early-stage non-small cell lung cancer. The rearrangement links TRBV5-1 to TRBJ1-2; D might be TRBD1 (5 bases). The sample here was PBMCs, taken at surgery. CDR3 DNA sequence: TGCGCCAGCAGCTCGGGACTATCACAACTCTATGGCTACACCTTC. Its protein product is CASSSGLSQLYGYTF.